This TCR beta chain was sequenced for a study of regulatory dendritic cells for organ transplantation. Study-wide background: Monocytes received vitamin D3 on days 0 and 4, IL-10 on day 4. Dendritic cell cultures received LPS on day 6. Study-wide results and limits: Memory CD8+ clonal expansion seemed more limited with regulatory than mature dendritic cells.

A note on this clone: No antigen is known for it.

The method was immunoSEQ multiplex PCR; TCRdb's version includes in-frame clones alone and lacks a portion of them. The sample consists of some 10,000 clones, around 75% of them appearing once. The germline V gene encodes CDR1 SGHRS and CDR2 YFSETQ. The CDR3 consists of 15 residues. The V gene end was trimmed by 0 bases and the J gene end by 4 bases; junction bases not matched to a gene: 4. CFSE-labeled sorted T cells met regulatory or mature dendritic cells for approximately 5 days. Naive CD45RA+ and memory CD45RO+ CD4+ or CD8+ T cells were FACS-sorted. Sequencing was performed on memory CD4+ T cells from blood cultured with regulatory dendritic cells. The subset was: CD45RO+ memory T cells. The TCR originated in a human donor in good health. The chain employs TRBV5-1 and TRBJ1-5; 7 nucleotides align to TRBD1. CDR3 coding DNA: TGCGCCAGCAGCTTGGACGGGACAGAAAATCAGCCCCAGCATTTT. Protein sequence: CASSLDGTENQPQHF.